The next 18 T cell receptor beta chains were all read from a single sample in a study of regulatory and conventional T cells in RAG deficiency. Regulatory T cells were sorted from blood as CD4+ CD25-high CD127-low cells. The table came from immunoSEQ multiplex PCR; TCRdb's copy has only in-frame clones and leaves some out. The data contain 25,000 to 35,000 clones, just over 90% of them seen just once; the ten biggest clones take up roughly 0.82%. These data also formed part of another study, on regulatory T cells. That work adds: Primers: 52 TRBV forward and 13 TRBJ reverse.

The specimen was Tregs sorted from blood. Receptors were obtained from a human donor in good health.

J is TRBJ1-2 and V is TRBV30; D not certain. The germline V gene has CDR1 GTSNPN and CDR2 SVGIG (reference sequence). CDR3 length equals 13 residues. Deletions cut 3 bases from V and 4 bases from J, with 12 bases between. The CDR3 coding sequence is TGTGCCTGGAGCCAAGGGTTCCTCTATGGCTACACCTTC. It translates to CAWSQGFLYGYTF.

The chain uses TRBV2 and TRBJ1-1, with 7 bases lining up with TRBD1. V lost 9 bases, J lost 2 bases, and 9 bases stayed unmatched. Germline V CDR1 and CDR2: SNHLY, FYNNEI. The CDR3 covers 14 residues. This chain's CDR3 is CASGPRQGNTEAFF. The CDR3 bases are TGTGCCAGTGGGCCTAGACAGGGTAACACTGAAGCTTTCTTT.

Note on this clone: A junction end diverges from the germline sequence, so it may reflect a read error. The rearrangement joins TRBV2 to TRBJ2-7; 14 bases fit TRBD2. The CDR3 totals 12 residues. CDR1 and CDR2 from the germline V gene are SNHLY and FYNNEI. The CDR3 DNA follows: TGTGCCAGCAGGGGGACTAGCGGGGGCGACGAATTC. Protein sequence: CASRGTSGGDEF.

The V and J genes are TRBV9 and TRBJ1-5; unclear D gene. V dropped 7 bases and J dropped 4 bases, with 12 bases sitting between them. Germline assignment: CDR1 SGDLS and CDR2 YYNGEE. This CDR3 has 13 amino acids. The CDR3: CASSSEPNQPQHF. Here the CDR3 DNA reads TGTGCCAGCTCTTCCGAACCGAATCAGCCCCAGCATTTT.

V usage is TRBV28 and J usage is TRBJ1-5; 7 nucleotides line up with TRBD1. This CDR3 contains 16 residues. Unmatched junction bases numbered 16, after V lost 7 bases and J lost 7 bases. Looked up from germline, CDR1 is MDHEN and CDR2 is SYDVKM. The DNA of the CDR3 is TGTGCCAGCACCCGAGGTAGGGGCAGGGGGTCCCAGCCCCAGCATTTT. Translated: CASTRGRGRGSQPQHF.

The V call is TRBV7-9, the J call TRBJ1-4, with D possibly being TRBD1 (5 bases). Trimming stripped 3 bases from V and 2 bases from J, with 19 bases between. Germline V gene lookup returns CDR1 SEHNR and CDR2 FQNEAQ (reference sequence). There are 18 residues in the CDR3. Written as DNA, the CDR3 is TGTGCCAGCAGCTTTGGGGCTTTGCGGAGTGGGACTAATGAAAAACTGTTTTTT. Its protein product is CASSFGALRSGTNEKLFF.

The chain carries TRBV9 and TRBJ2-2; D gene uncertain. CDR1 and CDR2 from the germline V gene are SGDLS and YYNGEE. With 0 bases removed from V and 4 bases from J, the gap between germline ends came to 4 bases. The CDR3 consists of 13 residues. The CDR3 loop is CASSVDGTGELFF. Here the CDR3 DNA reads TGTGCCAGCAGCGTAGATGGCACCGGGGAGCTGTTTTTT.

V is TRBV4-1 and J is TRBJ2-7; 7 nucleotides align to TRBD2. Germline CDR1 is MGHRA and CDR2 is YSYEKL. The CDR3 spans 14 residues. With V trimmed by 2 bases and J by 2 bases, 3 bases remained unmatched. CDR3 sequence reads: CASSQRSGAYEQYF. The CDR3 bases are TGCGCCAGCAGCCAACGAAGCGGGGCCTACGAGCAGTACTTC.

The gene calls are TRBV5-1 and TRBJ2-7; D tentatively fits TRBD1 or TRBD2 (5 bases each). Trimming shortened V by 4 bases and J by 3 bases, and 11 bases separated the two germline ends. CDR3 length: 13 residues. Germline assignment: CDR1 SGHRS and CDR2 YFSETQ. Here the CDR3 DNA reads TGCGCCAGCAGCGCCGTGAGGGGCTACGAGCAGTACTTC. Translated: CASSAVRGYEQYF.

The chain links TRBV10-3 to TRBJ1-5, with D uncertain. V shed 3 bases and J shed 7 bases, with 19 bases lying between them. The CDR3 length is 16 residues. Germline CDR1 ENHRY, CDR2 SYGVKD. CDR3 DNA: TGTGCCATCAGTGACATCGCGCGGCCAGCGGGCCAGCCCCAGCATTTT. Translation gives CAISDIARPAGQPQHF.

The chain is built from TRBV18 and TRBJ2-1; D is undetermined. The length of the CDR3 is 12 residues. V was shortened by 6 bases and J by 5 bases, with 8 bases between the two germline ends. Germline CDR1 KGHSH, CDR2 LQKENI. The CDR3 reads CASSPDHNEQFF. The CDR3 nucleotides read TGTGCCAGCTCCCCGGACCACAATGAGCAGTTCTTC. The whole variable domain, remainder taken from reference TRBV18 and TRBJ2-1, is NAGVMQNPRHLVRRRGQEARLRCSPMKGHSHVYWYRQLPEEGLKFMVYLQKENIIDESGMPKERFSAEFPKEGPSILRIQQVVRGDSAAYFCASSPDHNEQFFGPGTRLTVL.

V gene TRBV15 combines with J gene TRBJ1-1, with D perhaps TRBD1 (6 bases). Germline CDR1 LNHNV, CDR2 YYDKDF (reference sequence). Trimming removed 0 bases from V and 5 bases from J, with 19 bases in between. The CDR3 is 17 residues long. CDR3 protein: CATSRDPYPGDGTEAFF. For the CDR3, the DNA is TGTGCCACCAGCAGAGATCCCTACCCAGGGGATGGTACTGAAGCTTTCTTT.

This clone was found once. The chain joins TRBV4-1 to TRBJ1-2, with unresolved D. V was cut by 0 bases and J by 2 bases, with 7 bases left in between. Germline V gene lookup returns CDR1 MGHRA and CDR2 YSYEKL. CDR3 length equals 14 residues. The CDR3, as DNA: TGCGCCAGCAGCCAAGAAATTAGGAACTATGGCTACACCTTC. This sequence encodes CASSQEIRNYGYTF.

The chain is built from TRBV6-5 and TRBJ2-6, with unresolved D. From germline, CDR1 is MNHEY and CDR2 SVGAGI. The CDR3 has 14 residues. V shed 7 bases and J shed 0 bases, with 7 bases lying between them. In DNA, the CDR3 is TGTGCCAGCATCGCCTCCTCTGGGGCCAACGTCCTGACTTTC. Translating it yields CASIASSGANVLTF.

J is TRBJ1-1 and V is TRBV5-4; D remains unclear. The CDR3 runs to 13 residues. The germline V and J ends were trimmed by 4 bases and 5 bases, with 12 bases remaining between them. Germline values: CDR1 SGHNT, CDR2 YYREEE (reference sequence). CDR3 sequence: CASSTEWVTEAFF. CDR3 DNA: TGTGCCAGCAGCACTGAATGGGTTACTGAAGCTTTCTTT.

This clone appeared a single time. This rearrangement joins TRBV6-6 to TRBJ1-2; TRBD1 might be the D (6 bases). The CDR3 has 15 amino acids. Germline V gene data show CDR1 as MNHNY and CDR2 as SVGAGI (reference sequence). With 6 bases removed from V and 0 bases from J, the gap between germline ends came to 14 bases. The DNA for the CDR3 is TGTGCCAGCAGCCAGGGACACCCAGCTAACTATGGCTACACCTTC. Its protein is CASSQGHPANYGYTF.

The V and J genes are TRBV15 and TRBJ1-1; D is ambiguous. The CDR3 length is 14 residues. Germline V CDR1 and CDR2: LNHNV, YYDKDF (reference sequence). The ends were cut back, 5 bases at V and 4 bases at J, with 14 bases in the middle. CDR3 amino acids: CATSFRQLGTEAFF. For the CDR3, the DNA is TGTGCCACCAGCTTCCGCCAACTGGGCACTGAAGCTTTCTTT.

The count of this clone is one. DNA for the CDR3: TGTGCCATCAGTGATACAGCAACAAGAAATAATTCACCCCTCCACTTT. As protein: CAISDTATRNNSPLHF. V usage is TRBV10-3 and J usage is TRBJ1-6; D is unclear. This CDR3 spans 16 amino acids. Deletions cut 3 bases from V and 5 bases from J, with 14 bases between. CDR1 and CDR2 (germline): ENHRY, SYGVKD.